Sequencing of this T cell receptor beta chain was carried out in a study of CD8 T cells in Susac syndrome. After extraction with the RNeasy kit, roughly 0.5 to 1 ug of the RNA was reverse transcribed using random hexamers. The authors amplified TCR beta CDR3 across 54 Vbeta and 13 Jbeta using immunoSEQ multiplex PCR. TCRdb redid the calling of the immunoSEQ multiplex PCR reads with MiXCR, one entry per CDR3 protein. Among 230,000 or so distinct CDR3 sequences listed, 95% were seen once. Included as multiple sclerosis controls were treatment-naive patients who had stable or active relapsing-remitting disease. The TCR originated in a human donor with multiple sclerosis. Sequencing was carried out using CD4+ T cells from PBMCs.

For the CDR3, the DNA is TGTGCCAGCTCCGCCGTCGGGGGCCCGCTAACCCTCCACTTT. This gives the protein CASSAVGGPLTLHF. The J gene is TRBJ1-6, the V gene TRBV27; weak D call: TRBD1 (6 bases). This CDR3 region has 14 residues. The ends were cut back, 8 bases at V and 14 bases at J, with 22 bases in the middle. CDR1 is MNHEY, CDR2 SMNVEV, per germline (reference sequence).